This passage covers 15 T cell receptor beta chains from one sample sequenced in a study of shared clonotypes between healthy human individuals. Here immunoSEQ multiplex PCR was the method, and the copy in TCRdb shows in-frame clones only, minus some. The sample records hundreds of thousands of clones, around 78% being singletons. The sample consisted of memory CD4+ T cells sorted from blood. Subset of the sample: CD45RA-negative fraction. These receptors all stem from a woman under 40 in good health.

V and J are TRBV12-5 and TRBJ2-7; D remains ambiguous. The CDR3 covers 15 residues. Per the germline V gene, CDR1 is LGHNT and CDR2 is FRNRAP. With 0 bases removed from V and 2 bases from J, the gap between germline ends came to 11 bases. Written as DNA, the CDR3 is TGTGCTAGTGGTTTGGTAAGTGTTATCACCTACGAGCAGTACTTC. It encodes CASGLVSVITYEQYF.

V is TRBV10-3 and J is TRBJ2-5; maybe TRBD1 (5 bases). This CDR3 is built from 14 residues. Deletions cut 0 bases from V and 5 bases from J, with 10 bases between. The germline V gene encodes CDR1 ENHRY and CDR2 SYGVKD. This CDR3 is CAISESLGRETQYF. CDR3 nucleotides: TGTGCCATCAGTGAGTCTCTGGGGCGGGAGACCCAGTACTTC.

This clone was counted a single time. The chain couples TRBV19 to TRBJ1-1; 10 nucleotides align to TRBD1. CDR1 and CDR2 (germline): LNHDA, SQIVND (reference sequence). With 7 bases clipped from V and 6 bases from J, the junction kept 8 bases outside the gene matches. This CDR3 is built from 14 residues. The CDR3 protein is CASTGQGPRAEAFF. The CDR3 DNA reads TGTGCCAGTACGGGACAGGGGCCCAGGGCTGAAGCTTTCTTT.

This chain joins TRBV5-1 and TRBJ1-1; 10 nucleotides agree with TRBD1. CDR3 length: 15 amino acids. After removal of 0 bases from V and 5 bases from J, the junction contained 4 bases not matched to a gene. The germline V gene has CDR1 SGHRS and CDR2 YFSETQ. The CDR3, as DNA: TGCGCCAGCAGCTTGGGACAGGGGGCGCTTACTGAAGCTTTCTTT. It translates to CASSLGQGALTEAFF.

The chain employs TRBV5-1 and TRBJ2-6; D possibly uses TRBD1 or TRBD2 (5 bases each). V gave up 3 bases and J gave up 1 base, with 20 bases separating them. Germline V gives CDR1 SGHRS, CDR2 YFSETQ. This CDR3 contains 19 residues. Here the CDR3 reads CASSWDLNRRLSGANVLTF. The DNA of the CDR3 is TGCGCCAGCAGCTGGGACCTCAATAGGCGGCTTTCTGGGGCCAACGTCCTGACTTTC.

This clone was seen just once. It may be a read error: a sequence one base away is much more abundant. The V gene is TRBV7-9, the J gene TRBJ2-1; 7 bases align to TRBD1. The V and J ends lost 5 bases and 6 bases, in that order; junction bases with no gene match: 4. The CDR3 consists of 13 residues. The germline V gene has CDR1 SEHNR and CDR2 FQNEAQ (reference sequence). CDR3 sequence reads: CASSPGQFNEQFF. CDR3 nucleotides: TGTGCCAGCAGCCCGGGACAGTTCAATGAGCAGTTCTTC.

The rearrangement uses TRBV19 and TRBJ1-2; no clear D gene. This CDR3 region has 15 residues. Trimming removed 3 bases at V and 8 bases at J, with 19 bases between. CDR1 is LNHDA and CDR2 is SQIVND in the germline V gene (reference sequence). The CDR3 nucleotides are TGTGCCAGTAGTATTGAGAATGGCCCATCGGGGGGCTACACCTTC. Translated: CASSIENGPSGGYTF.

This clone has just one count. V is TRBV30 and J is TRBJ2-5, with 7 bases that match TRBD1. The J call may be faulty, since TRBJ2-7 better matches the DNA end. This CDR3 spans 15 amino acids. Looked up from germline, CDR1 is GTSNPN and CDR2 is SVGIG (reference sequence). The CDR3 protein is CACRDRALWSYEQYF. CDR3 nucleotide sequence: TGTGCCTGCCGCGACAGGGCCCTTTGGTCCTACGAGCAGTACTTC.

The J gene is TRBJ2-3, the V gene TRBV19; TRBD1 matches at 8 bases. Trimming cost V 3 bases and J 1 base; bases outside gene matches: 0. This CDR3 has 14 residues. The germline V gene has CDR1 LNHDA and CDR2 SQIVND (reference sequence). The CDR3 here is CASSMDRGTDTQYF. The DNA for the CDR3 is TGTGCCAGTAGTATGGACAGGGGCACAGATACGCAGTATTTT. The complete variable domain, with remaining parts taken from reference TRBV19 and TRBJ2-3, reads DGGITQSPKYLFRKEGQNVTLSCEQNLNHDAMYWYRQDPGQGLRLIYYSQIVNDFQKGDIAEGYSVSREKKESFPLTVTSAQKNPTAFYLCASSMDRGTDTQYFGPGTRLTVL.

The chain joins TRBV13 to TRBJ2-7, with D uncertain. Trimming took off 5 bases at V and 4 bases at J, with 15 bases between the two ends. The CDR3 contains 14 residues. The germline V gene has CDR1 PRHDT and CDR2 FYEKMQ (reference sequence). This CDR3 is CASSGTGRRYEQYF. The CDR3 bases are TGTGCCAGCAGCGGTACGGGTCGCCGTTACGAGCAGTACTTC.

Comment on this clone: This clone may be a read error of a much larger clone one base away. This CDR3 reads CASSQDLRFYEQYF. DNA for the CDR3: TGTGCCAGCAGCCAAGATCTCCGCTTCTACGAGCAGTACTTC. The chain recombines TRBV14 with TRBJ2-7, with D hard to call. The V gene lost 0 bases and the J gene lost 3 bases, with 9 bases spanning the gap. The germline V gene has CDR1 SGHDN and CDR2 FVKESK. This CDR3 comprises 14 residues. Full variable domain (remainder filled in from reference TRBV14 and TRBJ2-7): EAGVTQFPSHSVIEKGQTVTLRCDPISGHDNLYWYRRVMGKEIKFLLHFVKESKQDESGMPNNRFLAERTGGTYSTLKVQPAELEDSGVYFCASSQDLRFYEQYFGPGTRLTVT.

This clone was seen a handful of times. The chain recombines TRBV10-2 with TRBJ2-5; 9 bases line up with TRBD2. Germline-derived CDR1 and CDR2 are WSHSY and SAAADI. Trimming cost V 5 bases and J 5 bases; bases outside gene matches: 15. This CDR3 comprises 17 residues. The CDR3 nucleotides read TGCGCCAGCAGTCGCGGTAGCGGGAGACCTGTTGCCGAGACCCAGTACTTC. Protein: CASSRGSGRPVAETQYF.

The chain carries TRBV2 and TRBJ1-5; D unclear. The CDR3 is 13 amino acids. Germline V gene lookup returns CDR1 SNHLY and CDR2 FYNNEI. V shed 3 bases and J shed 6 bases, with 9 bases lying between them. The CDR3, as DNA: TGTGCCAGCAGTGATTGGCTCGCTCAGCCCCAGCATTTT. Translation gives CASSDWLAQPQHF.

The J gene is TRBJ1-3, the V gene TRBV25-1; D is ambiguous. The CDR3 contains 14 residues. Germline V CDR1 and CDR2: MGHDK, SYGVNS. V was pared by 4 bases and J by 0 bases, with 7 bases between. The CDR3 loop reads CASSAGRSGNTIYF. The DNA of the CDR3 is TGTGCCAGCAGTGCCGGTCGCTCTGGAAACACCATATATTTT.

The chain combines TRBV5-1 with TRBJ1-1; D unresolved. The CDR3 extends over 13 amino acids. V dropped 1 base and J dropped 3 bases, with 7 bases sitting between them. The germline V gene has CDR1 SGHRS and CDR2 YFSETQ. CDR3 amino acids: CASSLYQDTEAFF. CDR3 sequence (DNA): TGCGCCAGCAGCTTGTACCAGGACACTGAAGCTTTCTTT.